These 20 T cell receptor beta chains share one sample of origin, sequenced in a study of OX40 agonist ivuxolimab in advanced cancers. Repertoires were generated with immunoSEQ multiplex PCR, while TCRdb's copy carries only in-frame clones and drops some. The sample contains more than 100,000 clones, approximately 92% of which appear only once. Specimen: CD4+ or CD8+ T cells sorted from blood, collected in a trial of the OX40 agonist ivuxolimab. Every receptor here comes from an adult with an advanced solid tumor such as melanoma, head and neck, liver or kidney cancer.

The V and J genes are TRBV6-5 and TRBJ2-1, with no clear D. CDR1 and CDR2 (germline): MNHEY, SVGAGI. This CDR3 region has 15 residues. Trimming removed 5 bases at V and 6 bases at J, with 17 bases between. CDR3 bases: TGTGCCAGCAGTACTCCGGACCGCATGGCCAATGAGCAGTTCTTC. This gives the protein CASSTPDRMANEQFF.

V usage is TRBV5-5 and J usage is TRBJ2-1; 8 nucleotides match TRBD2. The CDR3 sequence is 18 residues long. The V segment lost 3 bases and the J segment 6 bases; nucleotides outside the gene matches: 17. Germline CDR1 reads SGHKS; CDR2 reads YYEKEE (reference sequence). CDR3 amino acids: CASSSSPLGTSYGNEQFF. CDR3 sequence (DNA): TGTGCCAGCAGCTCTAGCCCCCTCGGGACTAGTTATGGCAATGAGCAGTTCTTC.

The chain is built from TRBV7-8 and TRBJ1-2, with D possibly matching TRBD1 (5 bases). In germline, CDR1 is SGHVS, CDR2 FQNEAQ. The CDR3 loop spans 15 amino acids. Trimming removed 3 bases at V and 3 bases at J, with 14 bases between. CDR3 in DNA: TGTGCCAGCAGCTTTGATCCGCAGGGTGACTATGGCTACACCTTC. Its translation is CASSFDPQGDYGYTF.

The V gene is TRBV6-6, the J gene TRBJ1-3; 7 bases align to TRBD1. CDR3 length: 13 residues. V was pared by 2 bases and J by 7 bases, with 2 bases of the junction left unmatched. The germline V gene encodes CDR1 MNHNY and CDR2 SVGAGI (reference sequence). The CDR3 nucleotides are TGTGCCAGCAGTTACGGGACAGCCAACACCATATATTTT. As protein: CASSYGTANTIYF.

CDR3 nucleotides: TGTGCCAGTAGTTGGAGTAACTATGGCTACACCTTC. Translation gives CASSWSNYGYTF. The gene calls are TRBV19 and TRBJ1-2; D gene unclear. The CDR3 is 12 residues long. Trimming cost V 5 bases and J 1 base, with 5 bases left between them. Germline CDR1 reads LNHDA; CDR2 reads SQIVND (reference sequence).

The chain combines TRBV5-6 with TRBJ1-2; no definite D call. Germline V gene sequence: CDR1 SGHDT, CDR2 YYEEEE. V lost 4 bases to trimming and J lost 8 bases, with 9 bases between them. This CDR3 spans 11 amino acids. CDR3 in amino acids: CASSIGHGYTF. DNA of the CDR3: TGTGCCAGCAGCATAGGGCACGGCTACACCTTC.

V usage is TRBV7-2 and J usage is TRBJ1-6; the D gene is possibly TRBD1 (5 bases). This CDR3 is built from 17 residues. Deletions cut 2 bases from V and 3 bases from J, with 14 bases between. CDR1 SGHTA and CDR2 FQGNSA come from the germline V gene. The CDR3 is CASSLRFRTGYNSPLHF. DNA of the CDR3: TGTGCCAGCAGCTTACGGTTTCGAACAGGCTATAATTCACCCCTCCACTTT.

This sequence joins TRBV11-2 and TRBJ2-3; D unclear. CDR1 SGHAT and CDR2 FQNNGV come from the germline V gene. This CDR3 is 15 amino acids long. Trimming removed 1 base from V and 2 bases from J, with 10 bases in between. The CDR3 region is CASSLVGGITDTQYF. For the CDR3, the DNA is TGTGCCAGCAGCTTAGTCGGTGGGATCACAGATACGCAGTATTTT.

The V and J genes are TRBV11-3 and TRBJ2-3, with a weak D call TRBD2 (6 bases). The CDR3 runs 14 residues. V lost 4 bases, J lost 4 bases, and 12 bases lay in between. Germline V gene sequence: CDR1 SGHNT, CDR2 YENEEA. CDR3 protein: CASSSSSGSDTQYF. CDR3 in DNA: TGTGCCAGCAGCTCCTCGAGCGGGTCAGATACGCAGTATTTT.

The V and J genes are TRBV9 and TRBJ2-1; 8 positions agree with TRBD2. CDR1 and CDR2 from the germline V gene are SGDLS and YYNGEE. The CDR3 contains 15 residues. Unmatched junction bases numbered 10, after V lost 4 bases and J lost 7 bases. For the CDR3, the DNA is TGTGCCAGCAGCTCGGGACTAGTGGGGACGAATGAGCAGTTCTTC. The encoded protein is CASSSGLVGTNEQFF.

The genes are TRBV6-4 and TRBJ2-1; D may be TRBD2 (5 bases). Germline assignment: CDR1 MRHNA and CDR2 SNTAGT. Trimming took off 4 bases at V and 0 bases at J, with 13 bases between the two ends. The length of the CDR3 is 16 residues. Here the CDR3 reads CASSGDFGSSYNEQFF. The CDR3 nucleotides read TGTGCCAGCAGTGGGGATTTTGGGAGCTCCTACAATGAGCAGTTCTTC.

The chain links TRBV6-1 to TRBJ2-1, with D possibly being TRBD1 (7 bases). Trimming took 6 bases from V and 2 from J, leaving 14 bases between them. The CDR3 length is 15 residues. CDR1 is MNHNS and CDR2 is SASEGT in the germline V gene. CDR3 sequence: CASRSGQGAYNEQFF. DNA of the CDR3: TGTGCCAGCAGAAGCGGGCAGGGGGCCTACAATGAGCAGTTCTTC.

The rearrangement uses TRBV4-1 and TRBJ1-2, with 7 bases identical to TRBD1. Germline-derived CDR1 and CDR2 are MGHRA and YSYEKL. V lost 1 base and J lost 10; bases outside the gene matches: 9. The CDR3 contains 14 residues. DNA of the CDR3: TGCGCCAGCAGCCAAGTTGAGACAGGGCGGTACTACACCTTC. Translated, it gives CASSQVETGRYYTF.

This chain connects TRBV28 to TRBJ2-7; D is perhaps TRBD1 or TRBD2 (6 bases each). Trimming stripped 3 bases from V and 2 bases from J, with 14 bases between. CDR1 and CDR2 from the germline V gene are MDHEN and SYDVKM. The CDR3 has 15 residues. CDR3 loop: CASSFREDRPYEQYF. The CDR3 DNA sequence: TGTGCCAGCAGTTTTAGGGAGGACAGACCCTACGAGCAGTACTTC. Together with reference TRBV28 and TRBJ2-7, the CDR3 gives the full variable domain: DVKVTQSSRYLVKRTGEKVFLECVQDMDHENMFWYRQDPGLGLRLIYFSYDVKMKEKGDIPEGYSVSREKKERFSLILESASTNQTSMYLCASSFREDRPYEQYFGPGTRLTVT.

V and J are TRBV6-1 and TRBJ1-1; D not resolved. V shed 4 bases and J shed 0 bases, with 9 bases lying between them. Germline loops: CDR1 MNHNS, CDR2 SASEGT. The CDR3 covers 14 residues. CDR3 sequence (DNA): TGTGCCAGCAGTGTGGGTCCGATGAACACTGAAGCTTTCTTT. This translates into CASSVGPMNTEAFF.

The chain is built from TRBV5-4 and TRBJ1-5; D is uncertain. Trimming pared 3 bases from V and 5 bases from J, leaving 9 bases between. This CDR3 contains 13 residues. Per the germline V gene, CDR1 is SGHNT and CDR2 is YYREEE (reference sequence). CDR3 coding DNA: TGTGCCAGCAGCTCCGTTCTTGATCAGCCCCAGCATTTT. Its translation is CASSSVLDQPQHF.

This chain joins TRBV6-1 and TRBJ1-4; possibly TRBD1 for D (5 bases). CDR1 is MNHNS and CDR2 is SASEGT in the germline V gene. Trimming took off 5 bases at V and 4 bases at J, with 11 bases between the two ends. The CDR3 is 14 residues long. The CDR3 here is CASSYGGGNEKLFF. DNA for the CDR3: TGTGCCAGCAGTTATGGTGGGGGTAATGAAAAACTGTTTTTT.

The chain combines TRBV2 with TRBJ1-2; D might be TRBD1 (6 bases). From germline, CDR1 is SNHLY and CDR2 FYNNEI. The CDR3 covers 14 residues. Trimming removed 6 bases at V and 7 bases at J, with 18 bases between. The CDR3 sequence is CASRPQGLGFGYTF. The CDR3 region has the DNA TGTGCCAGCAGGCCCCAGGGGTTAGGGTTTGGCTACACCTTC.

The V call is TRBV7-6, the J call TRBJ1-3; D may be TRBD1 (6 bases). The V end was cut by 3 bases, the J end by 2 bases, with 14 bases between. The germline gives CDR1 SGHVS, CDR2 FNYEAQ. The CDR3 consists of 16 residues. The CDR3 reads CASSLGPGVTGNTIYF. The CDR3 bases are TGTGCCAGCAGCTTGGGACCAGGGGTTACTGGAAACACCATATATTTT. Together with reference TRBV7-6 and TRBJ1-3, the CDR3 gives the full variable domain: GAGVSQSPRYKVTKRGQDVALRCDPISGHVSLYWYRQALGQGPEFLTYFNYEAQQDKSGLPNDRFSAERPEGSISTLTIQRTEQRDSAMYRCASSLGPGVTGNTIYFGEGSWLTVV.

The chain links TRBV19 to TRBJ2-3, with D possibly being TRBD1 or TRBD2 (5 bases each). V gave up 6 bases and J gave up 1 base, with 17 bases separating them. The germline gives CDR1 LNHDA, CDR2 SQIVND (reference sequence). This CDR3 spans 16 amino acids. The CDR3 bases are TGTGCCAGTAGCCAATCCGGGACGCGGGGCACAGATACGCAGTATTTT. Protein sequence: CASSQSGTRGTDTQYF. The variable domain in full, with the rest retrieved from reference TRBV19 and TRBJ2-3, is DGGITQSPKYLFRKEGQNVTLSCEQNLNHDAMYWYRQDPGQGLRLIYYSQIVNDFQKGDIAEGYSVSREKKESFPLTVTSAQKNPTAFYLCASSQSGTRGTDTQYFGPGTRLTVL.